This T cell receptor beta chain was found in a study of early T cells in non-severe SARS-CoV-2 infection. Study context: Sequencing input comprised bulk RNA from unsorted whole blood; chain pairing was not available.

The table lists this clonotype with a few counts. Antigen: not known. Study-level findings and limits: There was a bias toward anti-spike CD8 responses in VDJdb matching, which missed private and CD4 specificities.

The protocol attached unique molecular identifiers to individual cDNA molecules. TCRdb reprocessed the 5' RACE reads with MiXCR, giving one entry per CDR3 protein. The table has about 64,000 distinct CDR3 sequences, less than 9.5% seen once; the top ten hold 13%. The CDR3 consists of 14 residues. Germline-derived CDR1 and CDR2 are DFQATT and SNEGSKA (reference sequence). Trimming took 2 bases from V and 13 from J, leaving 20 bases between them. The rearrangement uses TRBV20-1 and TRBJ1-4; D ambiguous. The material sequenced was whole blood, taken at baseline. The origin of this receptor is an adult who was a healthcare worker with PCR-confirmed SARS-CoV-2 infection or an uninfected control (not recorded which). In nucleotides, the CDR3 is TGCAGTGCTAGACCGGACGGCCCCGCGGGTAGACTGTTTTTT. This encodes CSARPDGPAGRLFF.